Here is one T cell receptor beta chain with its context. The CDR3 contains 18 residues. Trimming removed 0 bases at V and 0 bases at J, with 17 bases between. CDR1 and CDR2 from the germline V gene are LGHNA and YNFKEQ. PCR was performed using 60 Vbeta and 13 Jbeta primers. This table comes from immunoSEQ multiplex PCR, and its TCRdb copy is limited to in-frame clones, with some not included. Of 150,000 to 180,000 clones in the sample, roughly 77% are singletons; the top ten hold approximately 8%. This entry comes from a study of cytomegalovirus exposure and HLA in healthy donors. The chain has TRBV4-2 and TRBJ1-1; a possible D gene is TRBD1 (5 bases). Sequenced input: PBMCs. The receptor was isolated from a man aged 30 to 39 in good health and CMV-seropositive. CDR3 coding DNA: TGTGCCAGCAGCCAAGATCTAAAGGCAGGGCATATGAACACTGAAGCTTTCTTT. Its protein product is CASSQDLKAGHMNTEAFF.